This T cell receptor (beta chain) was found in a study of chemoradiotherapy in HPV16-positive cancers (dated by TCRdb to between 2021 and 2023). With regard to the full study: Functional T-cell assays on cells from two HPV16-positive patients defined candidate HPV-specific T-cell clones and common TCR motifs. The study set out to ask whether T-cell immunity against the HPV oncoproteins E6 and E7 changes over the course of chemoradiotherapy and whether that immunity affects survival. The candidate HPV-specific TCRs and motifs were subsequently tracked in TCR repertoires obtained from about 79 patients with HPV-related cancers.

Repertoires were sampled multiple times during chemoradiotherapy, which allowed clonal expansion in the tumor microenvironment to be followed. This clone is judged medium-sized (0.01 to 0.1%). This receptor's antigen is unknown. Base qualities are not provided; no much larger clone lies one nucleotide away. Overall study results and their limits: Expansion of candidate HPV-specific clones and E7-related TCR motifs was observed in the tumor microenvironment during treatment, whereas no such expansion was observed for non-HPV-specific T cells. In HPV16-positive patients, expansion of HPV-responsive T cells during chemoradiotherapy was found to be associated with improved recurrence-free survival. The functional definition of HPV-specific T cells was derived from only a couple of HPV16-positive patients, and the survival association was reported for HPV16-positive patients.

CDR1 SGHDT and CDR2 YYEEEE were looked up in the germline V gene. Germline trimming amounts to 4 bases on V and 2 bases on J, with 7 as the count of junction bases outside the gene matches. The CDR3 spans 15 residues, from the cysteine through the phenylalanine. The sequence is cut down to CDR3 DNA, 45 bases in frame from base 1. Library prep was done by the immunoSEQ multiplex PCR assay. In its TCRdb copy, this immuneACCESS table keeps in-frame sequences only and misses some clones. Where compared with another copy, unresolved V genes explain less than half of these, and the others have no known cause. The sample table shows about 22,000 clones, and 73% are seen once. The biggest ten clones account for 2% to 3% of the sample.

The chain links TRBV5-6 with TRBJ2-7; TRBD1 matches 9 bases in the middle. The specimen was collected from a patient who underwent chemoradiotherapy. The origin of this receptor is a human donor with HPV-associated anogenital cancer. At the DNA level, the sequence is TGTGCCAGCAGCGACGGGACAGGGCGGCCCTACGAGCAGTACTTC. Translated, this is CASSDGTGRPYEQYF.